This TCR beta chain was profiled in a study of tumor-infiltrating lymphocytes in primary liver carcinoma. TCR beta cDNA was prepared out of around 460 ng total RNA by means of a constant-region primer. Three rounds of nested multiplex PCR with slightly modified ARM-PCR produced TCR beta libraries. A C-beta reverse primer was combined with TRBV1-TRBV30 forward primers in the first two PCR rounds, and each round had around 11 cycles. MiXCR, run by TCRdb on the multiplex PCR reads, gives a single entry per CDR3 protein. The data hold 55,000 or so distinct CDR3 sequences, with 65% to 80% observed a single time. Germline V gene lookup returns CDR1 SGHAT and CDR2 FQDESV (reference sequence). V shed 5 bases and J shed 1 base, with 12 bases lying between them. The CDR3 sequence is 14 residues long. Bulk tissue was left unsorted, and RNA and DNA were co-extracted from 20-30 mg of it. Samples came from superior, inferior, lateral poles and tumor centre.

V gene TRBV11-1 combines with J gene TRBJ2-7; D may be TRBD1 (5 bases). Sequencing was performed on liver tumor tissue from sampling region 2. Subset reported: tumor region T2, inferior pole. This sequence originates from a man aged 40-55 years with primary liver carcinoma and hepatitis B virus infection. CDR3 sequence reads: CASSPSQGSYEQYF. In DNA form, the CDR3 reads TGTGCCAGCAGCCCCTCCCAGGGTTCCTACGAGCAGTACTTC.